This section outlines one TCR beta chain sequence together with its context. Its matching antigen is unknown. Both subsets, CD45RA+ naive and CD45RA-negative memory, were split from the CD4+ cells. Sequenced by immunoSEQ multiplex PCR; TCRdb stores in-frame clones only, minus some. The sample yields more than 2 million clones, 90% to 97% seen once. These data are taken from a study of shared clonotypes between healthy human individuals. Findings and limits, study-wide: Limitation of the genetic and exposure-history diversity represented came from the few donors.

Trimming cost V 6 bases and J 4 bases, with 15 bases left between them. Germline-derived CDR1 and CDR2 are SGHKS and YYEKEE (reference sequence). This CDR3 contains 14 residues. This clonotype originated in a man younger than 35 in good health. The V call is TRBV5-5, the J call TRBJ2-3; D gene unclear. Sample: naive CD4+ T cells sorted from blood. The sample's subset: CD45RA+ positively selected. The CDR3 loop reads CASTLGRAADTQYF. For the CDR3, the DNA is TGTGCCAGCACCCTTGGACGGGCTGCAGATACGCAGTATTTT.